This is a list of T cell receptor beta chains from one sample in a study of early stage breast cancer tumors. Repertoires were generated with immunoSEQ multiplex PCR, while TCRdb's copy carries only in-frame clones and drops some. The sample includes around 60,000 clones, around three quarters of them seen just once. Material for sequencing was blood. The source is a person aged 25 to 39 with breast cancer. Each CDR3 is given with its conserved first and last residue. Fields, in order: clone size, J gene, V gene, D gene, CDR3 DNA, CDR3 protein. A D gene is named only where the DNA matches it firmly. Only part of the rows carry a size: once, few, many, or a class if the clone is expanded.

abundance: once
j_gene: TRBJ1-3
v_gene: TRBV5-8
d_gene: .
CDR3nt: TGTGCCAGCAGCTTGGGGGGCGCAGGTGGAAACACCATATATTTT
CDR3aa: CASSLGGAGGNTIYF

abundance: once
j_gene: TRBJ2-3
v_gene: TRBV6-6
d_gene: .
CDR3nt: TGTGCCAGCAGGATAGCTACAGGGACCCGGGATACGCAGTATTTT
CDR3aa: CASRIATGTRDTQYF

abundance: .
j_gene: TRBJ2-2
v_gene: TRBV4-3
d_gene: .
CDR3nt: TGCGCCAGCAGCCAAGATTCGGGGACCGGGGAGCTGTTTTTT
CDR3aa: CASSQDSGTGELFF

abundance: .
j_gene: TRBJ2-2
v_gene: TRBV7-9
d_gene: .
CDR3nt: TGTGCCAGCAGCGTCAACACCGGGGAGCTGTTTTTT
CDR3aa: CASSVNTGELFF

abundance: .
j_gene: TRBJ2-7
v_gene: TRBV6-5
d_gene: .
CDR3nt: TGTGCCAGCAGTTCAGCGGGCTACGAGCAGTACTTC
CDR3aa: CASSSAGYEQYF

abundance: once
j_gene: TRBJ1-1
v_gene: TRBV9
d_gene: .
CDR3nt: TGTGCCAGCAGCCCGTATGGGGCCACCACTGAAGCTTTCTTT
CDR3aa: CASSPYGATTEAFF

abundance: .
j_gene: TRBJ1-2
v_gene: TRBV5-8
d_gene: .
CDR3nt: TGTGCCAGCAGCTTGAGGTCGGCAGGGTTATATGGCTACACCTTC
CDR3aa: CASSLRSAGLYGYTF

abundance: .
j_gene: TRBJ2-3
v_gene: TRBV11-2
d_gene: TRBD2
CDR3nt: TGTGCCAGCAGCGGGGGACTAGCGGGAAGAAATACGCAGTATTTT
CDR3aa: CASSGGLAGRNTQYF

abundance: .
j_gene: TRBJ2-3
v_gene: TRBV7-7
d_gene: TRBD2
CDR3nt: TGTGCTAGCAGCTTAGGACTAGCGGGAGGTGAAGATACGCAGTATTTT
CDR3aa: CASSLGLAGGEDTQYF

abundance: .
j_gene: TRBJ2-7
v_gene: TRBV4-1
d_gene: TRBD1
CDR3nt: TGCGCCAGCAGCCAAGAACAGGGGGCGGGGGAGCAGTACTTC
CDR3aa: CASSQEQGAGEQYF

abundance: .
j_gene: TRBJ2-7
v_gene: TRBV7-9
d_gene: TRBD2
CDR3nt: TGTGCCAGCAGCTTAGCGGGACTAGCGGCTTACGAGCAGTACTTC
CDR3aa: CASSLAGLAAYEQYF

abundance: .
j_gene: TRBJ2-3
v_gene: TRBV5-8
d_gene: .
CDR3nt: TGTGCCAGCGACGAGGGACACGTCAAAACCTCTAGCACAGATACGCAGTATTTT
CDR3aa: CASDEGHVKTSSTDTQYF

abundance: .
j_gene: TRBJ2-3
v_gene: TRBV29-1
d_gene: TRBD2
CDR3nt: TGCAGCGTAGACCCTAGCGGCCCTATAGATACGCAGTATTTT
CDR3aa: CSVDPSGPIDTQYF

abundance: .
j_gene: TRBJ2-7
v_gene: TRBV10-1
d_gene: .
CDR3nt: TGCGCCAGCAGCCCCGGGCCGGGGTCTGAGGAGCAGTACTTC
CDR3aa: CASSPGPGSEEQYF

abundance: .
j_gene: TRBJ2-3
v_gene: TRBV18
d_gene: TRBD2
CDR3nt: TGTGCCAGCTCACCGAAACTAGCGGGAGGGTCCGATACGCAGTATTTT
CDR3aa: CASSPKLAGGSDTQYF

abundance: .
j_gene: TRBJ2-5
v_gene: TRBV18
d_gene: .
CDR3nt: TGTGCCAGCTCACCATCGGGGGGCGCGGGGGAGACCCAGTACTTC
CDR3aa: CASSPSGGAGETQYF

abundance: .
j_gene: TRBJ2-1
v_gene: TRBV7-3
d_gene: TRBD2
CDR3nt: TGTGCCAGCAGCCCCCAGGTAGCGGGAGCCAATGAGCAGTTCTTC
CDR3aa: CASSPQVAGANEQFF

abundance: .
j_gene: TRBJ1-2
v_gene: TRBV30
d_gene: .
CDR3nt: TGTGCCTGGAGAATAAATCGGCCAGTCGGCACTCTCAACTATGGCTACACCTTC
CDR3aa: CAWRINRPVGTLNYGYTF

abundance: .
j_gene: TRBJ2-7
v_gene: TRBV6-1
d_gene: .
CDR3nt: TGTGCCAGCAGGCGGACATTGGACGAGCAGTACTTC
CDR3aa: CASRRTLDEQYF

abundance: .
j_gene: TRBJ1-5
v_gene: TRBV4-2
d_gene: TRBD1
CDR3nt: TGTGCCAGCAGCCAAATGACAGGGGGCGAGAATCAGCCCCAGCATTTT
CDR3aa: CASSQMTGGENQPQHF

abundance: .
j_gene: TRBJ1-2
v_gene: TRBV5-4
d_gene: .
CDR3nt: TGTGCCAGCAGTCTGGGCCCTGAAGTTGGGGGCTACACCTTC
CDR3aa: CASSLGPEVGGYTF

abundance: .
j_gene: TRBJ1-2
v_gene: TRBV6-4
d_gene: TRBD1
CDR3nt: TGTGCCAGCAGCCGAACCGGGACAGGGAACTATGGCTACACCTTC
CDR3aa: CASSRTGTGNYGYTF

abundance: .
j_gene: TRBJ1-1
v_gene: TRBV27
d_gene: TRBD1
CDR3nt: TGTGCCAGCAGTGCCTACAGGGGGCCCGGGACTGAAGCTTTCTTT
CDR3aa: CASSAYRGPGTEAFF

abundance: .
j_gene: TRBJ2-1
v_gene: TRBV14
d_gene: .
CDR3nt: TGTGCCAGCAGCCAAGACGGATTCTACAATGAGCAGTTCTTC
CDR3aa: CASSQDGFYNEQFF

abundance: .
j_gene: TRBJ1-5
v_gene: TRBV7-9
d_gene: .
CDR3nt: TGTGCCAGCGGATTAGGGGATAGCAATCAGCCCCAGCATTTT
CDR3aa: CASGLGDSNQPQHF

abundance: .
j_gene: TRBJ1-5
v_gene: TRBV11-2
d_gene: .
CDR3nt: TGTGCCAGCAGCTTGGGGACCCTTACGACTCAGCCCCAGCATTTT
CDR3aa: CASSLGTLTTQPQHF

abundance: .
j_gene: TRBJ2-1
v_gene: TRBV30
d_gene: TRBD1
CDR3nt: TGTGCCTGGAGTAAGGCAGGGGGCGAGGATGAGCAGTTCTTC
CDR3aa: CAWSKAGGEDEQFF

abundance: .
j_gene: TRBJ2-5
v_gene: TRBV6-4
d_gene: .
CDR3nt: TGTGCCAGCGCACGGGAACCCCAAGAGACCCAGTACTTC
CDR3aa: CASAREPQETQYF

abundance: .
j_gene: TRBJ2-3
v_gene: TRBV21-1
d_gene: .
CDR3nt: TGTGCCAGCAGCAAGAGGGGACTAGCGGGCACAGATACGCAGTATTTT
CDR3aa: CASSKRGLAGTDTQYF

abundance: .
j_gene: TRBJ1-4
v_gene: TRBV5-6
d_gene: .
CDR3nt: TGTGCCAGCAGCTTGTTGGCCAGGCCGGCAACTAATGAAAAACTGTTTTTT
CDR3aa: CASSLLARPATNEKLFF

abundance: .
j_gene: TRBJ2-1
v_gene: TRBV5-1
d_gene: TRBD2
CDR3nt: TGCGCCAGCAGCTTGGGGGGGGGAGGTGAGCAGTTCTTC
CDR3aa: CASSLGGGGEQFF

abundance: .
j_gene: TRBJ2-3
v_gene: TRBV7-9
d_gene: TRBD2
CDR3nt: TGTGCCAGCAGCTTAGTACTAGCGGGGTCCAGGGATACGCAGTATTTT
CDR3aa: CASSLVLAGSRDTQYF

abundance: .
j_gene: TRBJ2-3
v_gene: TRBV5-4
d_gene: .
CDR3nt: TGTGCCAGCAGCTGGAGGAGTAGCGGCACAGATACGCAGTATTTT
CDR3aa: CASSWRSSGTDTQYF

abundance: .
j_gene: TRBJ2-2
v_gene: TRBV13
d_gene: .
CDR3nt: TGTGCCAGCAGCTGGGTGGTCGGGGAGCTGTTTTTT
CDR3aa: CASSWVVGELFF

abundance: .
j_gene: TRBJ2-7
v_gene: TRBV19
d_gene: .
CDR3nt: TGTGCCAGTAGTATGGCCCTCTCCTACGAGCAGTACTTC
CDR3aa: CASSMALSYEQYF

abundance: .
j_gene: TRBJ1-6
v_gene: TRBV5-6
d_gene: .
CDR3nt: TGTGCCAGCAGCTTGGGCCCACCGGGTCTTAATTCACCCCTCCACTTT
CDR3aa: CASSLGPPGLNSPLHF

abundance: few
j_gene: TRBJ2-7
v_gene: TRBV4-1
d_gene: .
CDR3nt: TGCGCCAGCAGCCAAGTCGCGGGAAGGGACTACGAGCAGTACTTC
CDR3aa: CASSQVAGRDYEQYF